These T cell receptor beta chains were read from a single sample in a study of T cell responses to AZD1222 COVID-19 vaccine. Here immunoSEQ multiplex PCR was the method, and the copy in TCRdb shows in-frame clones only, minus some. The sample consists of 92,000 or so clones, 75% to 90% of them appearing once. The sequencing here drew on peripheral blood, taken on day 0 of AZD1222 vaccination. The receptors originated from an adult in good health. Each CDR3 is given with its conserved first and last residue. The order of the fields is V gene, D gene, J gene, clone size, CDR3 DNA, CDR3 protein. D genes are given only for firm matches. Expanded clones get a size class; other rows say once, few or many, or leave the size out.

TRBV5-4	TRBD1	TRBJ2-7	-	TGTGCCAGCAGCTTGGGAGGACAGGGGGCCTCCTACGAGCAGTACTTC	CASSLGGQGASYEQYF
TRBV30	-	TRBJ1-4	once	TGTGCCTGGAGTGTACAAATTATGGAAAAACTGTTTTTT	CAWSVQIMEKLFF
TRBV2	TRBD2	TRBJ2-2	-	TGTGCCAGCAAAGAGTGGCTAGCGGGAGTTACCGGGGAGCTGTTTTTT	CASKEWLAGVTGELFF
TRBV7-2	-	TRBJ2-2	-	TGTGCCAGCAGCTTTGTAGGAATGAACACCGGGGAGCTGTTTTTT	CASSFVGMNTGELFF
TRBV29-1	-	TRBJ2-3	-	TGCAGCGTTGAATGGGGCCGGGGTGGTGGTACGCAGTATTTT	CSVEWGRGGGTQYF
TRBV28	TRBD1	TRBJ1-1	-	TGTGCCAGCAGTTTAGGGGGCCCGGGACAGGGGGCTTTCTTT	CASSLGGPGQGAFF
TRBV19	-	TRBJ1-3	-	TGTGCCAGTAGCCCGGCCCTTTTCTCTGGAAACACCATATATTTT	CASSPALFSGNTIYF
TRBV6-5	-	TRBJ2-7	-	TGTGCCAGCAGTTACTCCCGCCTTTCCTACGAGCAGTACTTC	CASSYSRLSYEQYF
TRBV30	-	TRBJ2-2	-	TGTGCCTGGAGTGTAGCCAGTAGAGACACCGGGGAGCTGTTTTTT	CAWSVASRDTGELFF
TRBV12-5	-	TRBJ2-7	-	TGTGCTAGTGGTTTTGAATCCTACGAGCAGTACTTC	CASGFESYEQYF
TRBV27	-	TRBJ2-7	-	TGTGCCAGCAGTCCGGCGATGACCTACGAGCAGTACTTC	CASSPAMTYEQYF
TRBV29-1	-	TRBJ2-7	-	TGCAGCGTTCCGGGCCAGCGTGCCTACGAGCAGTACTTC	CSVPGQRAYEQYF
TRBV10-3	TRBD2	TRBJ2-7	-	TGTGCCATCAGTTCGACTAGCGGGAGACCCTACGAGCAGTACTTC	CAISSTSGRPYEQYF
TRBV27	-	TRBJ2-4	-	TGTGCCAGCAGTTTAGCCGGGGCCAAAAACATTCAGTACTTC	CASSLAGAKNIQYF
TRBV5-6	TRBD1	TRBJ1-2	-	TGTGCCAGCAGCTTGGGACAGGGAAGCTATGGCTACACCTTC	CASSLGQGSYGYTF
TRBV11-2	-	TRBJ2-5	-	TGTGCCAGCACCTCAAGACTAGGGGGGGAGGAGACCCAGTACTTC	CASTSRLGGEETQYF
TRBV27	TRBD2	TRBJ2-1	-	TGTGCCAGCAGTTCTTTATCAGGACTAGCGGGAGGAGGAGAGCAGTTCTTC	CASSSLSGLAGGGEQFF
TRBV10-2	-	TRBJ2-2	-	TGCGCCAGCAGTGAGGGCCTCACCGGGGAGCTGTTTTTT	CASSEGLTGELFF
TRBV12-3/TRBV12-4	-	TRBJ1-4	-	TGTGCCAGCAGTTTCTACGTGAATGAAAAACTGTTTTTT	CASSFYVNEKLFF
TRBV7-2	-	TRBJ2-1	-	TGTGCCAGCAGCCCCCTGTCTAGTCTGGGGAAGAATGAGCAGTTCTTC	CASSPLSSLGKNEQFF
TRBV3-1/TRBV3-2	TRBD1	TRBJ1-3	-	TGTGCCAGCAGCCAAGATGGACAGGGCACTGGAAACACCATATATTTT	CASSQDGQGTGNTIYF
TRBV7-2	-	TRBJ2-7	-	TGTGCCAGCAGCTGGGGGCAGGGAGGTTACGAGCAGTACTTC	CASSWGQGGYEQYF
TRBV19	-	TRBJ1-2	-	TGTGCCAGTAGTATTAGGGAAAGGGAGCTCTATGGCTACACCTTC	CASSIRERELYGYTF
TRBV7-9	-	TRBJ2-5	-	TGTGCCAGCGGACCCGATCCAGATCAAGAGACCCAGTACTTC	CASGPDPDQETQYF
TRBV24-1	TRBD2	TRBJ2-1	-	TGTGCCACCAGTGATTGGACTAGCGGGAGAAATGAGCAGTTCTTC	CATSDWTSGRNEQFF
TRBV29-1	-	TRBJ2-7	-	TGCAGCGTTGGGACAGTACTAACCTACGAGCAGTACTTC	CSVGTVLTYEQYF
TRBV4-1	TRBD1	TRBJ1-6	-	TGCGCCAGCAGCCAAAGGGACAGCTCACCCCTCCACTTT	CASSQRDSSPLHF
TRBV5-1	TRBD2	TRBJ2-7	-	TGCGCCAGCAGCGCGGGACTAGGAGTCTACGAGCAGTACTTC	CASSAGLGVYEQYF
TRBV28	-	TRBJ1-2	-	TGTGCCAGCAGTCCCCCGGCAGGGTTGAGCTACACCTTC	CASSPPAGLSYTF
TRBV2	-	TRBJ1-4	-	TGTGCCAGCAGTGAACACGGAGCGAATGAAAAACTGTTTTTT	CASSEHGANEKLFF
TRBV19	TRBD1	TRBJ2-1	-	TGTGCCAGTAGGGCCTGGACAGGGAGTAACGAGCAGTTCTTC	CASRAWTGSNEQFF
TRBV19	TRBD2	TRBJ2-3	-	TGTGCCAGTAGTACCAAACTAGCGGGGGGCCTGAGTACGCAGTATTTT	CASSTKLAGGLSTQYF
TRBV6-1	-	TRBJ1-1	-	TGTGCCAGCAGTGAATTTCGAGAAAACACTGAAGCTTTCTTT	CASSEFRENTEAFF
TRBV5-4	-	TRBJ1-4	-	TGTGCCAGCAGCTGGGGGGGGAATGAAAAACTGTTTTTT	CASSWGGNEKLFF
TRBV7-3	-	TRBJ2-7	-	TGTGCCAGCAGCGTCCTAAGCTCCTACGAGCAGTACTTC	CASSVLSSYEQYF
TRBV6-5	TRBD2	TRBJ2-5	few	TGTGCCAGCCAAAGGCGGGAGGCCCAAGAGACCCAGTACTTC	CASQRREAQETQYF
TRBV28	-	TRBJ2-7	-	TGTGCCAGCACCTCGATTAAGAACTCCTACGAGCAGTACTTC	CASTSIKNSYEQYF